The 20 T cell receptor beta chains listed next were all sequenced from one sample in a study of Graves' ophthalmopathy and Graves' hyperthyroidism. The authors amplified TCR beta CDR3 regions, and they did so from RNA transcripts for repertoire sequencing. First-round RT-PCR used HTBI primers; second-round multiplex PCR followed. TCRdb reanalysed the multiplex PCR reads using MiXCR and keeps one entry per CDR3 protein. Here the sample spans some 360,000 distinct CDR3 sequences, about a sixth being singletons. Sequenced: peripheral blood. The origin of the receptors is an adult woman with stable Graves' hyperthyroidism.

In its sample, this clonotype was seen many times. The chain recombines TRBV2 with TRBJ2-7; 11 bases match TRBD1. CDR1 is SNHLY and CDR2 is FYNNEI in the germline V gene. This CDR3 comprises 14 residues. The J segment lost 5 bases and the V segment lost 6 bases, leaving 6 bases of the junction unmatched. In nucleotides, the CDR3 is TGTGCCAGCAGCCACGGGACAGGGGGAAACGAGCAGTACTTC. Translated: CASSHGTGGNEQYF.

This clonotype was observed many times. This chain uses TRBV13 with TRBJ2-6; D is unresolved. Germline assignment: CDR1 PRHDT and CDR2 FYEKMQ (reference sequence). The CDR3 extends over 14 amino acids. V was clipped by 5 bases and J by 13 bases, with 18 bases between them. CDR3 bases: TGTGCCAGCAGCGTACCCAACCTCCGAGATGTCCTGACTTTC. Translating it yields CASSVPNLRDVLTF.

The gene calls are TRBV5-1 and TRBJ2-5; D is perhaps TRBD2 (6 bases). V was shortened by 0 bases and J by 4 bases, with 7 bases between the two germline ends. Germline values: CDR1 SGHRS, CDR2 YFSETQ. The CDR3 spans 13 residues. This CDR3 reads CASSLELAETQYF. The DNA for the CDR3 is TGCGCCAGCAGCTTGGAACTAGCAGAGACCCAGTACTTC.

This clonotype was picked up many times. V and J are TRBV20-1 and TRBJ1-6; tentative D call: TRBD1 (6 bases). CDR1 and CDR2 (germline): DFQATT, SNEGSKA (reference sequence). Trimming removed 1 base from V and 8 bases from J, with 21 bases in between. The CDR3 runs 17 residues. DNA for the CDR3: TGCAGTGCTAGAGTTTGGCAGGGTGGGGGGCCTGATTCACCCCTCCACTTT. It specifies CSARVWQGGGPDSPLHF.

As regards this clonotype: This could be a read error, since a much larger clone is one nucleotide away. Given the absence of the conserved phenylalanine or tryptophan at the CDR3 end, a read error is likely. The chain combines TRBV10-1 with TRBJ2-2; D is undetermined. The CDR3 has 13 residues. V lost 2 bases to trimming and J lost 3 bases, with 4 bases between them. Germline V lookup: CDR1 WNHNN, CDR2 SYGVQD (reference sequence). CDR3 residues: CASSEPDTGELFY. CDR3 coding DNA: TGCGCCAGCAGTGAGCCGGACACCGGGGAGCTGTTTTAT.

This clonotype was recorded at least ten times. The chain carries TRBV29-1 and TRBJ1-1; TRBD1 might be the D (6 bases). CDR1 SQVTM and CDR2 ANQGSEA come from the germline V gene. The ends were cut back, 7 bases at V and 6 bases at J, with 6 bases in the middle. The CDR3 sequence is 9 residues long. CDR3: CSAGAEAFF. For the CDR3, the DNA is TGCAGCGCAGGGGCTGAAGCTTTCTTT. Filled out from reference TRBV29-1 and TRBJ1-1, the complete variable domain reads SAVISQKPSRDICQRGTSLTIQCQVDSQVTMMFWYRQQPGQSLTLIATANQGSEATYESGFVIDKFPISRPNLTFSTLTVSNMSPEDSSIYLCSAGAEAFFGQGTRLTVV.

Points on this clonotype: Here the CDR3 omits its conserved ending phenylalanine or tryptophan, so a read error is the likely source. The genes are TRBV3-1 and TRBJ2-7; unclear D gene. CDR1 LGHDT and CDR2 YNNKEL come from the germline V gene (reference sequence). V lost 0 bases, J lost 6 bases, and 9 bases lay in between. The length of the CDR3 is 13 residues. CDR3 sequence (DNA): TGTGCCAGCAGCCAAGATTTGGGCCGCGAGCAGTACCTC. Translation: CASSQDLGREQYL.

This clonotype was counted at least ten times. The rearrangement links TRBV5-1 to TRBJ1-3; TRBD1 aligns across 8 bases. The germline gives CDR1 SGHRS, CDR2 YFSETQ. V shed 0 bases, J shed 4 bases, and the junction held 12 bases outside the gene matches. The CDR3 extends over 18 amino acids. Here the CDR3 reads CASSLVGGTGPRGNTIYF. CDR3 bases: TGCGCCAGCAGCTTGGTGGGGGGGACAGGCCCAAGAGGAAACACCATATATTTT.

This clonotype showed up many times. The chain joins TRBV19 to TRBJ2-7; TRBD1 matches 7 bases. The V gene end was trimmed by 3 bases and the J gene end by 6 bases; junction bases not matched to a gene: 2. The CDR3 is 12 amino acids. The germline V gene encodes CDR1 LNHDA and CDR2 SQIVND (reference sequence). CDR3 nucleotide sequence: TGTGCCAGTAGTATGACAGGGTCCGAGCAGTACTTC. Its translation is CASSMTGSEQYF.

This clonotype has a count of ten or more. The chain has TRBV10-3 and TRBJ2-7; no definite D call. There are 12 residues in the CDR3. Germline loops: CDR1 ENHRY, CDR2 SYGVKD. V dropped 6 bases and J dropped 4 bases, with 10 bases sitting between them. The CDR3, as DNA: TGTGCCATCAGCGCGGACCAATACGAGCAGTACTTC. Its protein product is CAISADQYEQYF.

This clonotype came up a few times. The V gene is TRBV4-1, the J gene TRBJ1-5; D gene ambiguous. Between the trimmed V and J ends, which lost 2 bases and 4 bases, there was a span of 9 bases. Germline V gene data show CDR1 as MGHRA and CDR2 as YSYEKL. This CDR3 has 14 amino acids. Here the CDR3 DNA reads TGCGCCAGCAGCCAATGGGCAGAGAATCAGCCCCAGCATTTT. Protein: CASSQWAENQPQHF.

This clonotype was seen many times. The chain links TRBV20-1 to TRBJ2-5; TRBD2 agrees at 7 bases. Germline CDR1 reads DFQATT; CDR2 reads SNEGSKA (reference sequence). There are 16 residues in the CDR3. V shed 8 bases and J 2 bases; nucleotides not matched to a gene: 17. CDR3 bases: TGCAGTACATTAGAGGTTGCTAGCGGCCTTCAAGAGACCCAGTACTTC. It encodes CSTLEVASGLQETQYF.

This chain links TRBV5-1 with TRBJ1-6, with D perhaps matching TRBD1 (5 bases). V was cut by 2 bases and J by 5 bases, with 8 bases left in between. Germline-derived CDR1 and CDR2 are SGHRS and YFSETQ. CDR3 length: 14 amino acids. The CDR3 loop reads CASSLARDNSPLHF. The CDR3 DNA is TGCGCCAGCAGCTTAGCCAGGGATAATTCACCCCTCCACTTT.

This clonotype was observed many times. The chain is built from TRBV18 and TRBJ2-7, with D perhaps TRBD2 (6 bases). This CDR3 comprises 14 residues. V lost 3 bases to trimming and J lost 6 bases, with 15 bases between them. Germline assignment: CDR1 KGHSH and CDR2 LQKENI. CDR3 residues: CASSPAGTSGEQYF. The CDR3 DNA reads TGTGCCAGCTCACCTGCCGGGACTTCGGGCGAGCAGTACTTC.

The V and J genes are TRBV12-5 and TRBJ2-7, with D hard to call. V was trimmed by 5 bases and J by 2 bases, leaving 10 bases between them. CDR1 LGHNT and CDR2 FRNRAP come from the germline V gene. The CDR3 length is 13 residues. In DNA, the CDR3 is TGTGCTAGTGGTAGTGACACAACCTACGAGCAGTACTTC. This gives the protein CASGSDTTYEQYF.

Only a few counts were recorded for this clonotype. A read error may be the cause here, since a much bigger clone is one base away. The CDR3 loop reads CASGLVQILQGGTEAFF. The CDR3 DNA reads TGTGCTAGTGGTTTGGTACAAATTTTACAGGGTGGCACTGAAGCTTTCTTT. The chain recombines TRBV12-5 with TRBJ1-1; a weak D match, TRBD1 (6 bases). The CDR3 runs 17 residues. Trimming left V 0 bases short and J 4 bases short, with 18 bases between. The germline CDR1 and CDR2 sequences are LGHNT and FRNRAP.

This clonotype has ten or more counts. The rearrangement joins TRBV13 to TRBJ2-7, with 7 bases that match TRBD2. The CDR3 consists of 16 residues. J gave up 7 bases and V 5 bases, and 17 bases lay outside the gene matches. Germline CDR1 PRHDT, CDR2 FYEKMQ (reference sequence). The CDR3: CASSHREGGRGREQYF. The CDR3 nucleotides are TGTGCCAGCAGCCACCGAGAGGGCGGGAGAGGTCGAGAGCAGTACTTC. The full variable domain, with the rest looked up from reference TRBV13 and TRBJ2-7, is AAGVIQSPRHLIKEKRETATLKCYPIPRHDTVYWYQQGPGQDPQFLISFYEKMQSDKGSIPDRFSAQQFSDYHSELNMSSLELGDSALYFCASSHREGGRGREQYFGPGTRLTVT.

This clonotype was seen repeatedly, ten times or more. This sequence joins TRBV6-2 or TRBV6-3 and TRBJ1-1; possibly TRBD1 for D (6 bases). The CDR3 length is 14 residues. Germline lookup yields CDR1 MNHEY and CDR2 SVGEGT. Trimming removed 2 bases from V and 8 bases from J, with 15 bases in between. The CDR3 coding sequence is TGTGCCAGCAGTTACATATCTACCGACAGGGAAGCTTTCTTT. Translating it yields CASSYISTDREAFF.

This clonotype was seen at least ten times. In nucleotides, the CDR3 is TGTGCCAGCAGCCCCGGGGTGATTGGGGCTTTCTTT. Encoded protein: CASSPGVIGAFF. The chain recombines TRBV12-3 or TRBV12-4 with TRBJ1-1; no reliable D call. Trimming cost V 6 bases and J 11 bases, with 16 bases left between them. There are 12 residues in the CDR3.

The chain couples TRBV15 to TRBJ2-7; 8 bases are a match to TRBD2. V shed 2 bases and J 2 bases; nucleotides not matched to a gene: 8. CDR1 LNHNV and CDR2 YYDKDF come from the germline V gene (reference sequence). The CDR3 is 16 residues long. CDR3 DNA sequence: TGTGCCACCAGCAGATTCCCAGCGGGAGACCCCTACGAGCAGTACTTC. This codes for CATSRFPAGDPYEQYF.